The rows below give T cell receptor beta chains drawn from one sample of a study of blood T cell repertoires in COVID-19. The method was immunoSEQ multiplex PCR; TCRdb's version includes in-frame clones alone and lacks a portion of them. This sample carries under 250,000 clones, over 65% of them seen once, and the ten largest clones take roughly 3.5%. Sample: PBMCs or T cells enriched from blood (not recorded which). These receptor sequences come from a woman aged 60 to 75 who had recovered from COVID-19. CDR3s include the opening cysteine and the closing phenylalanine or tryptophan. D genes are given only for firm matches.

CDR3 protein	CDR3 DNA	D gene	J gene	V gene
CASSDRWEERDTQYF	TGTGCCAGCAGTGACAGGTGGGAGGAACGAGATACGCAGTATTTT	-	TRBJ2-3	TRBV6-4
CASRISGGISYEQYF	TGTGCCAGCAGGATATCAGGGGGCATCTCCTACGAGCAGTACTTC	TRBD1	TRBJ2-7	TRBV5-8
CASSLSPGSGYTF	TGCGCCAGCAGCTTGTCGCCAGGCTCTGGCTACACCTTC	-	TRBJ1-2	TRBV5-1
CASSLAGGYSNQPQHF	TGTGCCAGCAGCTTGGCCGGGGGATATAGCAATCAGCCCCAGCATTTT	-	TRBJ1-5	TRBV5-5
CASSQETGESDEQFF	TGTGCCAGCAGCCAAGAGACTGGGGAGTCCGATGAGCAGTTCTTC	-	TRBJ2-1	TRBV4-2
CASSFLPNGELFF	TGTGCCAGCAGCTTTCTACCAAACGGGGAGCTGTTTTTT	-	TRBJ2-2	TRBV7-2
CASSDSGGGTDTQYF	TGTGCCAGCAGTGACTCGGGGGGGGGCACAGATACGCAGTATTTT	TRBD2	TRBJ2-3	TRBV6-4
CASSSSGRGPYTF	TGTGCCAGCAGCTCCAGTGGCAGGGGCCCATATACCTTC	-	TRBJ1-2	TRBV7-9
CASSELGQGRSREFF	TGTGCCAGCAGTGAACTGGGACAGGGGAGGTCACGCGAGTTTTTT	TRBD1	TRBJ1-4	TRBV6-1
CASSFLMNTEAFF	TGTGCCAGCAGCTTTCTAATGAACACTGAAGCTTTCTTT	-	TRBJ1-1	TRBV5-6
CASSLPERYEQYF	TGTGCCAGCAGCCTACCCGAGCGGTACGAGCAGTACTTC	-	TRBJ2-7	TRBV7-2